The entry below gives a single T cell receptor beta chain sequence along with its context. These data are taken from a study of blood T cell repertoires in COVID-19. Study-wide background: Researchers got acute and convalescent COVID-19 samples from the United States, Italy and Spain. The cDNA or gDNA used as material had been derived from T cells, B-cell-depleted T cells, or PBMCs.

Original analysis: For nucleated cells, counts were estimated from reference gene primer amplification. Profiling relied on immunoSEQ multiplex PCR, and the TCRdb table lists in-frame clones only, not all of them. Clonal size and the V and J genes are those of that table, whereas D and trimming came from the DNA. The sample yields about 130,000 clones, about nine tenths seen once. The ends lost 4 bases at V and 3 bases at J; junction bases unmatched: 5. CDR1 KGHDR and CDR2 SFDVKD come from the germline V gene. This CDR3 has 16 amino acids. This TCR was sampled from a man aged 50-59 years with active COVID-19. This rearrangement joins TRBV24-1 to TRBJ2-1; 10 nucleotides agree with TRBD1. Sequenced material: peripheral blood. The DNA of the CDR3 is TGTGCCACCAGTGACGGGGGACAGGGGTTCTACAATGAGCAGTTCTTC. It encodes CATSDGGQGFYNEQFF.